What follows is one T cell receptor (beta chain) and its context. The PCR was carried out with 60 Vbeta primers and 13 Jbeta primers. Data came from immunoSEQ multiplex PCR; TCRdb stores just in-frame clones and leaves some out. The sample has 130,000 or so clones, approximately 80% seen once. The data were obtained in a study of cytomegalovirus exposure and HLA in healthy donors. After removal of 5 bases from V and 3 bases from J, the junction contained 6 bases not matched to a gene. CDR1 LNHDA and CDR2 SQIVND come from the germline V gene (reference sequence). The CDR3 is 14 amino acids. The sequence derives from a woman under 30 in good health and CMV-seropositive. Specimen: PBMCs. V and J are TRBV19 and TRBJ1-1; 7 bases align to TRBD1. Here the CDR3 reads CASSYRQGDTEAFF. In nucleotides, the CDR3 is TGTGCCAGTAGTTACCGGCAGGGGGACACTGAAGCTTTCTTT.